This TCR beta chain was sequenced in a study of blood T cell repertoires in COVID-19. Study background: Acute and convalescent COVID-19 samples came from the United States, Italy and Spain. Sources were T cells, B-cell-depleted T cells, or PBMCs; the material itself was cDNA or gDNA.

Germline V gene sequence: CDR1 MDHEN, CDR2 SYDVKM. This CDR3 has 14 residues. The ends were cut back, 8 bases at V and 0 bases at J, with 11 bases in the middle. Original processing methods: Cell counts per sample came from amplifying reference gene primers. The data were produced by immunoSEQ multiplex PCR, yet TCRdb's version contains in-frame clones alone and is incomplete. V and J calls and clone size are copied from that table; D and trimming were computed from the DNA. The sample lists 90,000 to 120,000 clones; approximately 90% were seen once. J is TRBJ2-1 and V is TRBV28; D remains ambiguous. This TCR was sampled from a man between 50 and 59 years old with active or convalescent COVID-19. The sample consisted of peripheral blood. The CDR3 here is CASFSIRSYNEQFF. CDR3 DNA: TGTGCCAGCTTCAGTATTCGCTCCTACAATGAGCAGTTCTTC.